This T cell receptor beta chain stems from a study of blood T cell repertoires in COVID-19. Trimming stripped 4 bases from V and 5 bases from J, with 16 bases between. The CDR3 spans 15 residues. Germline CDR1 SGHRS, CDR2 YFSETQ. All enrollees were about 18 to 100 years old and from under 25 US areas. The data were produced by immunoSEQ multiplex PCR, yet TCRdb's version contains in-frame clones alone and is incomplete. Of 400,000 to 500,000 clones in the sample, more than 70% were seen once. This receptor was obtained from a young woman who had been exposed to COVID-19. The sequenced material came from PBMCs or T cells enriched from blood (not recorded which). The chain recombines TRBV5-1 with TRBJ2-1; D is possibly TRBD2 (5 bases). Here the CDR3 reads CASSTLRPGNNEQFF. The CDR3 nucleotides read TGCGCCAGCAGCACCCTCAGACCGGGGAACAATGAGCAGTTCTTC.